This TCR beta chain was sequenced for a study of post-analysis software for immune sequencing data. Study outcomes and limitations: Comparison with controls showed significantly lower normalized Chao1 diversity in multiple sclerosis patients.

A word on this clonotype: The antigen remains unidentified.

cDNA libraries for TCR beta contained unique molecular identifiers. TCRdb passed the PCR reads through MiXCR, listing each CDR3 protein once. The data show about 430,000 distinct CDR3 sequences, roughly 40% seen once. The sequenced sample was blood. The clonotype comes from a girl under 10 years old with multiple sclerosis.

The CDR3 DNA follows: TGCAGCGTTGTAGGGACTAGCGTATTCTGGGGGCAGTTCTTC. Encoded protein: CSVVGTSVFWGQFF. The chain couples TRBV29-1 to TRBJ2-1; the match to TRBD2 covers 10 bases. The CDR3 runs to 14 residues. CDR1 and CDR2 from the germline V gene are SQVTM and ANQGSEA. V shed 4 bases, J shed 12 bases, and the junction held 12 bases outside the gene matches.